Each of the 19 T cell receptor beta chains below was sequenced from the same sample in a study of early T cells in non-severe SARS-CoV-2 infection (dated by TCRdb to about 2021). Libraries were built with 5' RACE. Sequencing was performed on a NextSeq 500. Using fastp trimming at Q25 and MiXCR clonotype assembly, TCRdb reanalyzed the public sequencing data and kept in-frame beta chains. Identical CDR3 protein sequences are pooled into one entry, listed with their most common genes and DNA. The table for this sample lists 84,000 or so distinct CDR3 sequences; about 12% of them were counted only once. The top ten constitute 2.6% of the sample. The sequencing sample was made of whole blood. The source of these receptors is an adult who was a healthcare worker with PCR-confirmed SARS-CoV-2 infection or an uninfected control (not recorded which).

The chain is built from TRBV7-3 and TRBJ2-2; D unresolved. Trimming cost V 5 bases and J 7 bases, with 11 bases left between them. Germline loops: CDR1 SGHTA, CDR2 FQGTGA. The CDR3 sequence is 13 residues long. Written as DNA, the CDR3 is TGTGCCAGCAGCCCCGAGTGGGGCGGGGAGCTGTTTTTT. Its translation is CASSPEWGGELFF.

This clonotype was detected a few times. The chain recombines TRBV10-1 with TRBJ2-2, with D maybe TRBD2 (5 bases). The germline V and J ends were trimmed by 0 bases and 5 bases, with 13 bases remaining between them. Germline values: CDR1 WNHNN, CDR2 SYGVQD (reference sequence). This CDR3 is 16 amino acids long. This CDR3 reads CASSESALRGTGELFF. The CDR3 DNA reads TGCGCCAGCAGTGAGTCGGCTCTCCGAGGGACCGGGGAGCTGTTTTTT.

This clonotype appeared many times. The rearrangement uses TRBV6-2 or TRBV6-3 and TRBJ2-1, with 10 bases matching TRBD2. CDR3 length: 17 residues. The V gene end was trimmed by 0 bases and the J gene end by 4 bases; junction bases not matched to a gene: 6. CDR1 and CDR2 from the germline V gene are MNHEY and SVGEGT. The CDR3 DNA reads TGTGCCAGCAGTTACTCGCTAGCGGGAGTTAAATACAATGAGCAGTTCTTC. Protein sequence: CASSYSLAGVKYNEQFF.

This clonotype turned up a few times. In nucleotides, the CDR3 is TGTGCCAGCAGCGGAACAGGGTACAATGAGCAGTTCTTC. This encodes CASSGTGYNEQFF. The chain uses TRBV5-4 and TRBJ2-1; the D gene is possibly TRBD1 (6 bases). CDR3 length: 13 residues. V lost 4 bases and J 4 bases, leaving 9 bases between the germline ends. The germline gives CDR1 SGHNT, CDR2 YYREEE (reference sequence).

The J gene is TRBJ2-7, the V gene TRBV6-2 or TRBV6-3; either TRBD1 or TRBD2 may supply D (5 bases each). V dropped 2 bases and J dropped 3 bases, with 11 bases sitting between them. The V gene's germline CDR1 is MNHEY and CDR2 SVGEGT. The CDR3 has 14 residues. CDR3 in amino acids: CASSYAAGGYEQYF. DNA for the CDR3: TGTGCCAGCAGTTACGCAGCTGGGGGCTACGAGCAGTACTTC.

The chain has TRBV3-1 and TRBJ2-3, with 8 bases matching TRBD2. Germline-derived CDR1 and CDR2 are LGHDT and YNNKEL (reference sequence). The length of the CDR3 is 19 residues. The junction had 15 bases not matched to a gene; V was cut back by 2 bases and J by 2 bases. CDR3 in amino acids: CASSQQTLWTSSATDTQYF. As DNA, the CDR3 is TGTGCCAGCAGCCAACAAACCCTTTGGACTAGCTCTGCCACAGATACGCAGTATTTT.

The rearrangement links TRBV7-2 to TRBJ2-3, with TRBD2 matching over 14 bases. Per the germline V gene, CDR1 is SGHTA and CDR2 is FQGNSA. The CDR3 is 16 amino acids. Losses at the gene ends were 6 bases for V and 4 bases for J; bases not matched to a gene: 6. CDR3 nucleotides: TGTGCCAGCAGTATTCCGGGACTAGCGGGAGCAGATACGCAGTATTTT. Protein product: CASSIPGLAGADTQYF.

This chain connects TRBV12-3 or TRBV12-4 to TRBJ2-7; 7 bases map to TRBD2. CDR3 length: 16 amino acids. V trimming: 4 bases; J trimming: 3 bases; junction bases outside the gene matches: 12. CDR3: CASSSQRGWGFYEQYF. The CDR3 DNA reads as TGTGCCAGCAGTTCCCAGCGGGGATGGGGATTCTACGAGCAGTACTTC.

This clonotype was recorded many times. The CDR3 sequence is CASSPPTLNTGELFF. In DNA, the CDR3 is TGTGCCAGCAGCCCCCCGACTTTGAACACCGGGGAGCTGTTTTTT. This rearrangement joins TRBV3-1 to TRBJ2-2; D gene ambiguous. Trimming took off 4 bases at V and 1 base at J, with 10 bases between the two ends. This CDR3 has 15 amino acids. Germline V gene lookup returns CDR1 LGHDT and CDR2 YNNKEL (reference sequence).

In this sample, this clonotype turned up many times. This rearrangement joins TRBV28 to TRBJ2-1, with a tentative D call TRBD2 (5 bases). The CDR3 consists of 13 residues. Germline V CDR1 and CDR2: MDHEN, SYDVKM. Trimming shortened V by 1 base and J by 6 bases, and 7 bases separated the two germline ends. Here the CDR3 reads CASSLSSPNEQFF. The CDR3 DNA is TGTGCCAGCAGTTTATCTAGCCCCAATGAGCAGTTCTTC.

The chain employs TRBV6-5 and TRBJ1-2; D remains ambiguous. Germline-derived CDR1 and CDR2 are MNHEY and SVGAGI. V shed 8 bases and J shed 3 bases, with 10 bases lying between them. The CDR3 is 12 residues long. DNA for the CDR3: TGTGCCAGCCCTTCCGGCGACTATGGCTACACCTTC. Protein product: CASPSGDYGYTF.

This clonotype has a count of ten or more. This chain connects TRBV6-1 to TRBJ2-7; tentatively, D is TRBD1 (6 bases). There are 15 residues in the CDR3. V lost 5 bases and J lost 0, with 14 bases in between. CDR1 and CDR2 (germline): MNHNS, SASEGT. CDR3 region: CASSPGHTSSYEQYF. CDR3 nucleotides: TGTGCCAGCAGTCCGGGACACACAAGCTCCTACGAGCAGTACTTC.

The chain is built from TRBV29-1 and TRBJ1-2; weak D call: TRBD1 (5 bases). V shed 0 bases and J shed 4 bases, with 6 bases lying between them. This CDR3 is built from 12 residues. Per the germline V gene, CDR1 is SQVTM and CDR2 is ANQGSEA. The CDR3 coding sequence is TGCAGCGTTGAAGAGACAGCCTATGGCTACACCTTC. This sequence encodes CSVEETAYGYTF.

This clonotype was observed a few times. The rearrangement joins TRBV12-3 or TRBV12-4 to TRBJ2-7, with a possible D match to TRBD2 (6 bases). This CDR3 has 15 amino acids. Trimming cost V 6 bases and J 7 bases, with 22 bases left between them. The CDR3 DNA reads TGTGCCAGCAGCCCTAGTGGTAGCGGAGGACGGGAGCAGTACTTC. This translates into CASSPSGSGGREQYF.

This clonotype was recorded at least ten times. This rearrangement joins TRBV27 to TRBJ1-6; weak D call: TRBD1 (6 bases). CDR1 MNHEY and CDR2 SMNVEV come from the germline V gene (reference sequence). Trimming left V 3 bases short and J 5 bases short, with 17 bases between. The CDR3 loop spans 17 amino acids. The CDR3 here is CASSFDTSAGDNSPLHF. CDR3 DNA sequence: TGTGCCAGCAGTTTTGATACCTCGGCAGGGGATAATTCACCCCTCCACTTT.

This clonotype showed up just a few times. The rearrangement uses TRBV5-1 and TRBJ1-1; D gene uncertain. Germline CDR1 is SGHRS and CDR2 is YFSETQ. The CDR3 is 11 amino acids. V gave up 0 bases and J gave up 8 bases, with 5 bases separating them. The CDR3 DNA follows: TGCGCCAGCAGCTTGGGGAACGAAGCTTTCTTT. This translates into CASSLGNEAFF.

As for this clonotype: A much more abundant neighbour one base away suggests this may be a read error. The CDR3 DNA is TGTGCCAGCTCACTAGCCGGGACAGCCTCTGGAAACACCATACATTTT. This codes for CASSLAGTASGNTIHF. The chain is built from TRBV18 and TRBJ1-3; 7 nucleotides agree with TRBD1. The V gene's germline CDR1 is KGHSH and CDR2 LQKENI. The CDR3 is 16 residues long.

In its sample, this clonotype was seen many times. The V and J genes are TRBV28 and TRBJ1-4, with a weak D call TRBD1 (5 bases). The germline CDR1 and CDR2 sequences are MDHEN and SYDVKM. This CDR3 is 16 amino acids long. V was shortened by 2 bases and J by 4 bases, with 14 bases between the two germline ends. CDR3 sequence (DNA): TGTGCCAGCAGTTTAGTGCGGGGGTTAATTAATGAAAAACTGTTTTTT. This translates into CASSLVRGLINEKLFF.

This clonotype was detected many times. The CDR3 DNA reads TGTGCCAGCAGCAAGACAGGGGTGCCTGGCGAGCAGTACTTC. It specifies CASSKTGVPGEQYF. The rearrangement joins TRBV12-3 or TRBV12-4 to TRBJ2-7; 8 nucleotides align to TRBD1. The length of the CDR3 is 14 residues. The V segment lost 6 bases and the J segment 6 bases; nucleotides outside the gene matches: 10.